The 3 T cell receptor beta chains below come from one sample, sequenced in a study of low-dose radiotherapy and immunotherapy resistance in tumors. Covering alpha and beta chains, TRAV- and TRBV-specific primers were used for the first-strand cDNA. TCR amplification used 20 to 25 PCR cycles, a constant-region primer and a V-primer adapter. TCRdb analysed the reads with MiXCR anew, one entry per CDR3 protein. The sample records tens of thousands of distinct CDR3 sequences, 20% to 25% being singletons. Time point denoted: after trial treatment. The sample's treatment: LDRT plus nivolumab, ipilimumab, low-dose cyclophosphamide and aspirin (RACIN trial). This sample comprised PBMCs, obtained after low-dose radiotherapy plus immunotherapy. These receptors were taken from a female donor with ovarian cancer.

This clonotype appeared once. The genes are TRBV23-1 and TRBJ1-5; D is unresolved. TRBV23-1 is an ORF, with its function uncertain. CDR3 size: 16 residues. Trimming cost V 0 bases and J 7 bases, with 16 bases left between them. The CDR3 coding sequence is TGCGCCAGCAGTCAATCGGTGGCCCTACCACCCCAGCCCCAGCATTTT. Translation: CASSQSVALPPQPQHF.

Regarding this clonotype: This likely stems from a read error, as it lies one base from a far larger clone. The rearrangement uses TRBV14 and TRBJ2-4; 12 bases line up with TRBD2. V lost 5 bases, J lost 13 bases, and 12 bases stayed unmatched. CDR1 SGHDN and CDR2 FVKESK come from the germline V gene. This CDR3 is 15 amino acids long. Here the CDR3 reads CASSNVGLAGSEQYF. CDR3 sequence (DNA): TGTGCCAGCAGCAACGTGGGACTAGCGGGCAGTGAGCAGTACTTC.

To note about this clonotype: Only one base separates this from a far larger clonotype, so it likely reflects a read error. The V gene is TRBV28, the J gene TRBJ2-1; TRBD2 might be the D (6 bases). V was cut by 2 bases and J by 7 bases, with 18 bases left in between. The CDR3 consists of 16 residues. The germline CDR1 and CDR2 sequences are MDHEN and SYDVKM. CDR3 nucleotides: TGTGCCAGCAGTTTAAGACTAGGCGGGATCTGGAATGAGCAGTTCTTC. This encodes CASSLRLGGIWNEQFF.